This entry lists 6 T cell receptor beta chains sequenced from one sample in a study of long-term antiretroviral therapy in people with HIV. Survey level was the resolution at which the v3.0 immunoSEQ assay ran. The assay was immunoSEQ multiplex PCR, and TCRdb's table has in-frame clones only and misses some. The data hold roughly 42,000 clones, with approximately 86% observed a single time. This specimen consisted of unsorted PBMCs, obtained 0.1 years before starting antiretroviral therapy. The receptors shown here come from a woman aged 50 to 65 with HIV.

This chain links TRBV30 with TRBJ1-2; perhaps TRBD1 as D (5 bases). Per germline, CDR1 GTSNPN and CDR2 SVGIG (reference sequence). Trimming pared 2 bases from V and 8 bases from J, leaving 12 bases between. The CDR3 runs to 12 residues. CDR3 residues: CAWSPGGSGYTF. The DNA for the CDR3 is TGTGCCTGGAGTCCGGGGGGTAGCGGCTACACCTTC.

V is TRBV9 and J is TRBJ1-2; 9 nucleotides agree with TRBD1. Germline assignment: CDR1 SGDLS and CDR2 YYNGEE. This CDR3 region has 17 residues. Trimming removed 0 bases from V and 6 bases from J; junction bases left unmatched: 12. This CDR3 is CASSVGSGGTGKNGYTF. For the CDR3, the DNA is TGTGCCAGCAGCGTAGGTAGCGGGGGGACAGGGAAGAATGGCTACACCTTC. The variable domain in full, completed from reference TRBV9 and TRBJ1-2, reads DSGVTQTPKHLITATGQRVTLRCSPRSGDLSVYWYQQSLDQGLQFLIQYYNGEERAKGNILERFSAQQFPDLHSELNLSSLELGDSALYFCASSVGSGGTGKNGYTFGSGTRLTVV.

The CDR3 sequence is CASSSFGQGDAFF. The CDR3 bases are TGTGCCAGCAGTTCCTTTGGACAGGGTGACGCTTTCTTT. The chain recombines TRBV2 with TRBJ1-1; TRBD1 agrees at 8 bases. J lost 11 bases, V lost 5 bases, and 10 bases had no gene match. The CDR3 extends over 13 amino acids. Germline lookup yields CDR1 SNHLY and CDR2 FYNNEI.

This sequence joins TRBV27 and TRBJ1-4; 7 nucleotides match TRBD1. The germline CDR1 and CDR2 sequences are MNHEY and SMNVEV (reference sequence). Trimming took 6 bases from V and 7 from J; bases not matched to a gene: 8. The CDR3 covers 14 residues. CDR3 bases: TGTGCCAGCAGGTTGACAGGGCCAGGTGAAAAACTGTTTTTT. Protein product: CASRLTGPGEKLFF.

CDR3 sequence: CASRTYGGYNEQFF. CDR3 in DNA: TGTGCCAGTAGAACCTACGGGGGCTACAATGAGCAGTTCTTC. This chain joins TRBV19 and TRBJ2-1, with a possible D match to TRBD2 (6 bases). Trimming took off 6 bases at V and 3 bases at J, with 12 bases between the two ends. CDR3 length: 14 residues. Germline lookup yields CDR1 LNHDA and CDR2 SQIVND (reference sequence).

The chain employs TRBV7-6 and TRBJ1-1; perhaps TRBD1 as D (6 bases). Between the trimmed V and J ends, which lost 5 bases and 6 bases, there was a span of 13 bases. The length of the CDR3 is 13 residues. Germline V lookup: CDR1 SGHVS, CDR2 FNYEAQ. This CDR3 reads CASSGGVWAEAFF. Written as DNA, the CDR3 is TGTGCCAGCAGCGGGGGCGTCTGGGCTGAAGCTTTCTTT.